A selection of T cell receptor beta chains follows, all from one sample in a study of blood T cell repertoires in COVID-19. Sequenced by immunoSEQ multiplex PCR; TCRdb stores in-frame clones only, minus some. The sample has 200,000 to 250,000 clones; 83% are singletons. Material for sequencing was peripheral blood. All receptors derive from a woman between 25 and 40 years old with COVID-19, enrolled during active disease. The CDR3 runs from the conserved cysteine through the conserved F or W. The D gene is left open where the match is weak. Size tells how often a clone was seen (once, few, many) or the class of an expanded clone, and some rows leave it out.

d_gene,v_gene,abundance,j_gene,CDR3aa,CDR3nt
TRBD2,TRBV6-5,few,TRBJ2-7,CASRYLKAGVEYF,TGTGCCAGCAGATACCTTAAAGCGGGAGTAGAGTACTTC
TRBD1,TRBV24-1,.,TRBJ1-5,CATRRQGRQPQHF,TGTGCCACCCGGAGACAGGGCAGACAGCCCCAGCATTTT
.,TRBV28,.,TRBJ2-3,CASSLIGTPGQYF,TGTGCCAGCAGTCTGATCGGGACACCCGGGCAGTATTTT
TRBD2,TRBV27,.,TRBJ2-3,CASRAGVGNTQYF,TGTGCCAGCAGAGCGGGAGTTGGGAATACGCAGTATTTT
.,TRBV11-1,few,TRBJ2-7,CASSLVDSYEQYF,TGTGCCAGCAGCTTAGTAGACTCCTACGAGCAGTACTTC
.,TRBV5-5,.,TRBJ2-1,CASSAGLTNEQFF,TGTGCCAGCAGCGCAGGACTCACTAATGAGCAGTTCTTC
TRBD2,TRBV13,many,TRBJ2-2,CASSLKLAYTGELFF,TGTGCCAGCAGCTTAAAACTAGCGTATACCGGGGAGCTGTTTTTT
.,TRBV2,.,TRBJ2-7,CASSEARQRLSYEQYF,TGTGCCAGCAGTGAAGCGCGACAGCGATTATCCTACGAGCAGTACTTC
TRBD2,TRBV10-3,.,TRBJ2-7,CAIAPTSGGLEQYF,TGTGCCATCGCCCCAACTAGCGGGGGGCTCGAGCAGTACTTC
.,TRBV28,.,TRBJ2-6,CASSLGSSGANVLTF,TGTGCCAGCAGTTTGGGGAGCTCTGGGGCCAACGTCCTGACTTTC
.,TRBV19,.,TRBJ1-3,CASRRGPTSSGNTIYF,TGTGCCAGTCGTAGGGGCCCCACGAGCTCTGGAAACACCATATATTTT
TRBD1,TRBV5-5,.,TRBJ2-2,CASSLSRDRGKNTGELFF,TGTGCCAGCAGCTTGTCCCGGGACAGGGGGAAGAACACCGGGGAGCTGTTTTTT
.,TRBV12-3/TRBV12-4,.,TRBJ2-5,CASSYEETQYF,TGTGCCAGCAGTTACGAGGAGACCCAGTACTTC
.,TRBV21-1,.,TRBJ2-7,CASSPPAGTSTGEQYF,TGTGCCAGCAGCCCACCGGCTGGGACATCCACCGGCGAGCAGTACTTC
.,TRBV6-2/TRBV6-3,.,TRBJ2-7,CASSFRQASYEQYF,TGTGCCAGCAGTTTCCGACAGGCCTCCTACGAGCAGTACTTC
TRBD2,TRBV7-9,few,TRBJ2-7,CASSLGLSGGNYEQYF,TGTGCCAGCAGCTTGGGATTGAGCGGGGGAAACTACGAGCAGTACTTC
.,TRBV28,.,TRBJ2-2,CASSLSGANTGELFF,TGTGCCAGCAGTTTAAGCGGCGCGAACACCGGGGAGCTGTTTTTT
TRBD2,TRBV7-8,once,TRBJ2-1,CASSFTSGDYNEQFF,TGTGCCAGCAGCTTCACTAGCGGAGACTACAATGAGCAGTTCTTC
.,TRBV5-8,.,TRBJ1-5,CASSLGLRNSNQPQHF,TGTGCCAGCAGCTTGGGACTGCGGAATAGCAATCAGCCCCAGCATTTT
.,TRBV19,.,TRBJ1-4,CASSKGRTATNEKLFF,TGTGCCAGTAGTAAGGGGAGGACCGCAACTAATGAAAAACTGTTTTTT
TRBD2,TRBV7-3,few,TRBJ2-2,CASSLGLAGGFGTGELFF,TGTGCCAGCAGCTTAGGGCTAGCGGGAGGGTTTGGCACCGGGGAGCTGTTTTTT
.,TRBV19,.,TRBJ2-5,CASSRDLEETQYF,TGTGCCAGTAGTCGGGACTTAGAAGAGACCCAGTACTTC
TRBD2,TRBV5-5,.,TRBJ2-7,CASREGRGPYYEQYF,TGTGCCAGCAGGGAGGGGAGGGGACCCTACTACGAGCAGTACTTC
TRBD1,TRBV29-1,.,TRBJ1-2,CSVEGTGGYGYTF,TGCAGCGTTGAAGGGACAGGGGGCTATGGCTACACCTTC
TRBD1,TRBV5-1,.,TRBJ2-7,CASRQGQPSNEQYF,TGCGCCAGCAGACAGGGACAGCCTTCCAACGAGCAGTACTTC
.,TRBV5-6,.,TRBJ2-7,CASSLAAKRSAYEQYF,TGTGCCAGCAGCTTGGCGGCAAAGAGGTCTGCCTACGAGCAGTACTTC
.,TRBV11-3,.,TRBJ2-1,CASSPGGPQFF,TGTGCCAGCAGCCCCGGGGGGCCGCAGTTCTTC
TRBD2,TRBV11-3,.,TRBJ2-2,CASSTSLNTGELFF,TGTGCCAGCTCGACTAGCTTGAACACCGGGGAGCTGTTTTTT
TRBD2,TRBV7-3,.,TRBJ2-3,CASSLMAGGGGTQYF,TGTGCCAGCAGCTTAATGGCGGGAGGTGGTGGTACGCAGTATTTT
.,TRBV28,few,TRBJ1-4,CASSLQGREKLFF,TGTGCCAGCAGCCTTCAAGGGAGAGAAAAACTGTTTTTT
.,TRBV30,.,TRBJ2-5,CAWTLEYQETQYF,TGTGCCTGGACCCTAGAGTACCAAGAGACCCAGTACTTC
.,TRBV9,.,TRBJ2-5,CASSVLPVPETQYF,TGTGCCAGCAGCGTCTTACCGGTGCCAGAGACCCAGTACTTC